This is a list of T cell receptor beta chains from one sample in a study of T cell repertoires in cytomegalovirus infection. Antigen specificity for these receptors is unknown. MiXCR was run by TCRdb on the reads, yielding one entry per CDR3 protein. Seen here are about 830,000 distinct CDR3 sequences, about 33% observed once, and the top ten hold approximately 13%. The sequenced sample was cultured CD8+ T cells from PBMCs, obtained from culture after CMV antigen stimulation. The source of these receptors is a human donor in good health (CMV status not recorded). Some clones in this sample may be carry-over from other donors' samples. CDR3s include the opening cysteine and the closing phenylalanine or tryptophan. The order of the fields is J gene, clone size, D gene, V gene, CDR3 protein, CDR3 DNA. D genes are given only for firm matches. A clone size is listed for some rows: how often the clone was seen (once, few, many), or a class if it is expanded.

>TRBJ2-5|NA|NA|TRBV23-1
CASSQSWQRETQYF
TGCGCCAGCAGTCAATCGTGGCAACGCGAGACCCAGTACTTC
>TRBJ2-5|few|NA|TRBV19
CASSRRYQETQYF
TGTGCCAGTAGTAGACGTTATCAAGAGACCCAGTACTTC
>TRBJ2-5|NA|NA|TRBV7-9
CASSQAGWGNVQETQYF
TGTGCCAGCAGCCAGGCGGGGTGGGGGAATGTCCAAGAGACCCAGTACTTC
>TRBJ2-3|NA|NA|TRBV6-5
CASSYSIGPNQPQYF
TGTGCCAGCAGTTACTCGATCGGACCAAATCAGCCCCAGTATTTT
>TRBJ2-3|NA|NA|TRBV5-1
CASSVTGMRPSTDTQYF
TGCGCCAGCAGCGTTACAGGGATGCGACCCAGCACAGATACGCAGTATTTT
>TRBJ1-5|NA|TRBD1|TRBV15
CATSEDRGLGPQHF
TGTGCCACCAGCGAGGACAGGGGGTTAGGTCCCCAGCATTTT
>TRBJ2-2|once|NA|TRBV7-9
CAMQGSNTGELFF
TGTGCCATGCAGGGATCGAACACCGGGGAGCTGTTTTTT
>TRBJ2-5|NA|TRBD2|TRBV27
CASSLRGLAGEQETQYF
TGTGCCAGCAGTTTACGAGGACTAGCGGGAGAGCAAGAGACCCAGTACTTC
>TRBJ2-5|NA|NA|TRBV7-9
CASKGAYLETQYF
TGTGCCAGCAAGGGAGCGTATTTAGAGACCCAGTACTTC
>TRBJ1-2|few|TRBD1|TRBV7-6
CASSSRDSAGYTF
TGTGCCAGCAGCTCTAGGGACAGTGCTGGCTACACCTTC
>TRBJ1-1|NA|NA|TRBV10-3
CAIRGKDRKNTEAFF
TGTGCCATCAGAGGGAAGGACAGAAAGAACACTGAAGCTTTCTTT
>TRBJ2-4|many|NA|TRBV7-8
CASSRWAAFQLAKNIQYF
TGTGCCAGCAGCCGATGGGCAGCCTTTCAACTAGCCAAAAACATTCAGTACTTC
>TRBJ2-1|few|TRBD1|TRBV12-3/TRBV12-4
CASTELGTGGDNEQFF
TGTGCCAGCACCGAATTGGGGACAGGGGGGGACAATGAGCAGTTCTTC
>TRBJ1-4|few|NA|TRBV7-9
CASSLGRLTNEKLFF
TGTGCCAGCAGCTTAGGGCGTTTAACTAATGAAAAACTGTTTTTT
>TRBJ2-3|NA|NA|TRBV2
CASSDPRGDVESDTQYF
TGTGCCAGCAGTGACCCCCGGGGAGACGTGGAATCAGATACGCAGTATTTT
>TRBJ1-5|many|TRBD1|TRBV7-2
CASSLTGGANQPQHF
TGTGCCAGCAGCTTGACAGGGGGCGCGAATCAGCCCCAGCATTTT
>TRBJ2-1|many|NA|TRBV7-6
CASSLGGAFYNEQFF
TGTGCCAGCAGCCTAGGGGGGGCCTTCTACAATGAGCAGTTCTTC
>TRBJ2-3|few|NA|TRBV7-9
CASSLARGSRDTQYF
TGTGCCAGCAGCTTAGCAAGAGGTAGTCGAGATACGCAGTATTTT
>TRBJ2-3|few|NA|TRBV27
CASSLRGNVATDTQYF
TGTGCCAGCAGTTTAAGGGGCAATGTAGCAACAGATACGCAGTATTTT
>TRBJ1-3|NA|TRBD1|TRBV20-1
CSSTGGDFGNTIYF
TGCAGTAGTACAGGGGGAGACTTTGGAAACACCATATATTTT
>TRBJ1-4|NA|NA|TRBV15
CATVDRDEKLFF
TGTGCCACCGTTGACCGGGATGAAAAACTGTTTTTT
>TRBJ2-1|few|TRBD1|TRBV27
CASSFGTATYNEQFF
TGTGCCAGCAGTTTCGGGACAGCTACCTACAATGAGCAGTTCTTC
>TRBJ2-6|few|NA|TRBV2
CASSEAGGAGANVLTF
TGTGCCAGCAGTGAAGCGGGCGGAGCTGGGGCCAACGTCCTGACTTTC
>TRBJ2-2|NA|TRBD2|TRBV20-1
CSARDTSGGNGELFF
TGCAGTGCTAGAGATACTAGCGGGGGGAACGGGGAGCTGTTTTTT
>TRBJ2-2|many|NA|TRBV7-9
CASSLEGRDTGELFF
TGTGCCAGCAGCTTAGAAGGACGAGATACCGGGGAGCTGTTTTTT
>TRBJ2-2|few|NA|TRBV4-3
CASSQDSGSEAGELFF
TGCGCCAGCAGCCAAGATTCAGGGTCGGAGGCCGGGGAGCTGTTTTTT
>TRBJ1-3|few|NA|TRBV10-3
CAIAGWGASSGNTIYF
TGTGCCATCGCCGGCTGGGGAGCCAGCTCTGGAAACACCATATATTTT
>TRBJ2-2|few|NA|TRBV4-2
CASSLKRDTGELFF
TGTGCCAGCAGCCTAAAGAGGGACACCGGGGAGCTGTTTTTT
>TRBJ2-5|NA|TRBD2|TRBV29-1
CSVVNLAGPNQETQYF
TGCAGCGTTGTTAATCTAGCGGGGCCAAATCAAGAGACCCAGTACTTC
>TRBJ1-2|NA|NA|TRBV29-1
CSVEEGLQGSPPYLWDTF
TGCAGCGTTGAAGAAGGGCTCCAGGGCTCACCCCCTTATTTGTGGGACACCTTC
>TRBJ2-2|many|TRBD2|TRBV7-9
CASSRTSGDTGELFF
TGTGCCAGCAGCCGGACTAGCGGGGACACCGGGGAGCTGTTTTTT